A selection of T cell receptor beta chains follows, all from one sample in a study of cytomegalovirus exposure and HLA in healthy donors. The repertoire was sequenced with immunoSEQ multiplex PCR; TCRdb's copy has only in-frame clones and lacks some. The sample includes roughly 150,000 clones, about 85% of them seen just once. Material: PBMCs. These receptors all come from a middle-aged man in good health and CMV-seropositive. CDR3s include the opening cysteine and the closing phenylalanine or tryptophan. D genes are given only for firm matches. Expanded clones get a size class; other rows say once, few or many, or leave the size out.

CDR3: CASSPGHLYEQYF
DNA: TGTGCCAGCAGCCCCGGACACCTCTACGAGCAGTACTTC
J: TRBJ2-7
D: .
V: TRBV5-4
size: .

CDR3: CASRKTSARTGYNEQFF
DNA: TGTGCCAGCAGAAAGACTAGCGCTCGAACGGGGTACAATGAGCAGTTCTTC
J: TRBJ2-1
D: .
V: TRBV21-1
size: .

CDR3: CASSVEAGAHYEQYF
DNA: TGTGCCAGCAGCGTAGAAGCGGGAGCCCACTACGAGCAGTACTTC
J: TRBJ2-7
D: TRBD2
V: TRBV9
size: .

CDR3: CASSVAGGYTGELFF
DNA: TGTGCCAGCAGCGTAGCCGGCGGTTACACCGGGGAGCTGTTTTTT
J: TRBJ2-2
D: .
V: TRBV9
size: .

CDR3: CASSQGGTSGRRVGNEQYF
DNA: TGCGCCAGCAGCCAAGGCGGGACTAGCGGGAGACGGGTAGGCAACGAGCAGTACTTC
J: TRBJ2-7
D: TRBD2
V: TRBV4-3
size: few

CDR3: CASGQGDGNTIYF
DNA: TGTGCCAGTGGACAGGGTGACGGAAACACCATATATTTT
J: TRBJ1-3
D: TRBD1
V: TRBV19
size: .

CDR3: CASLGTRSNTGELFF
DNA: TGTGCCTCCCTCGGGACACGGTCGAACACCGGGGAGCTGTTTTTT
J: TRBJ2-2
D: .
V: TRBV2
size: .

CDR3: CATRAIMGGDEQYF
DNA: TGCGCCACCAGGGCGATTATGGGAGGGGACGAGCAGTACTTC
J: TRBJ2-7
D: TRBD2
V: TRBV10-2
size: .

CDR3: CARPGTGPDGPEAFF
DNA: TGTGCCCGACCCGGGACAGGGCCTGATGGACCTGAAGCTTTCTTT
J: TRBJ1-1
D: TRBD1
V: TRBV25-1
size: once

CDR3: CASSVGGWDTGELFF
DNA: TGTGCCAGCAGCGTAGGAGGGTGGGACACCGGGGAGCTGTTTTTT
J: TRBJ2-2
D: .
V: TRBV9
size: .

CDR3: CASSRERGGDEQFF
DNA: TGTGCCAGCAGTCGGGAGAGGGGGGGGGATGAGCAGTTCTTC
J: TRBJ2-1
D: .
V: TRBV2
size: .

CDR3: CASSESSAGHYNEQFF
DNA: TGTGCCAGCAGTGAGTCTTCAGCGGGCCACTACAATGAGCAGTTCTTC
J: TRBJ2-1
D: .
V: TRBV25-1
size: .

CDR3: CASRATGTGGQPQHF
DNA: TGTGCCAGCAGAGCAACCGGGACAGGAGGACAGCCCCAGCATTTT
J: TRBJ1-5
D: TRBD1
V: TRBV6-1
size: once

CDR3: CASRGTSGRGYEQFF
DNA: TGTGCCAGCAGGGGCACTAGCGGGAGGGGCTATGAGCAGTTCTTC
J: TRBJ2-1
D: TRBD2
V: TRBV27
size: .

CDR3: CASSRAGGLTNEKLFF
DNA: TGTGCCAGCAGCCGAGCAGGGGGCTTGACTAATGAAAAACTGTTTTTT
J: TRBJ1-4
D: TRBD1
V: TRBV5-4
size: .

CDR3: CASAPDSRNQPQHF
DNA: TGTGCCAGCGCACCGGACAGTCGCAATCAGCCCCAGCATTTT
J: TRBJ1-5
D: .
V: TRBV2
size: .

CDR3: CASSQDRQGPYEQYF
DNA: TGCGCCAGCAGCCAAGACAGACAGGGACCTTACGAGCAGTACTTC
J: TRBJ2-7
D: TRBD1
V: TRBV4-3
size: .

CDR3: CASSDNSNQPQHF
DNA: TGTGCCAGCAGTGATAATAGCAATCAGCCCCAGCATTTT
J: TRBJ1-5
D: .
V: TRBV2
size: .

CDR3: CASSPGTGNTEAFF
DNA: TGTGCCAGCTCCCCCGGGACAGGGAACACTGAAGCTTTCTTT
J: TRBJ1-1
D: TRBD1
V: TRBV18
size: few

CDR3: CASSATSGGTQETQYF
DNA: TGTGCCAGCAGCGCAACTAGCGGGGGGACACAAGAGACCCAGTACTTC
J: TRBJ2-5
D: TRBD2
V: TRBV9
size: .

CDR3: CASRSSGSYNEQFF
DNA: TGTGCCAGCAGGTCTAGCGGGAGTTACAATGAGCAGTTCTTC
J: TRBJ2-1
D: TRBD2
V: TRBV7-2
size: .

CDR3: CSVVRGSNEQFF
DNA: TGCAGCGTTGTTCGAGGATCCAATGAGCAGTTCTTC
J: TRBJ2-1
D: .
V: TRBV29-1
size: .

CDR3: CASSSSTGKLFF
DNA: TGTGCCAGCAGTTCCTCCACGGGAAAACTGTTTTTT
J: TRBJ1-4
D: .
V: TRBV28
size: .

CDR3: CASSLSRNQPQHF
DNA: TGTGCCAGCAGTTTATCGAGGAATCAGCCCCAGCATTTT
J: TRBJ1-5
D: .
V: TRBV27
size: .

CDR3: CAWKSVYEQYF
DNA: TGTGCCTGGAAATCTGTCTACGAGCAGTACTTC
J: TRBJ2-7
D: .
V: TRBV30
size: .

CDR3: CASSLAGGGGTDTQYF
DNA: TGTGCCAGCAGCTTGGCCGGGGGGGGCGGCACAGATACGCAGTATTTT
J: TRBJ2-3
D: TRBD2
V: TRBV5-4
size: .

CDR3: CASRLDRDAVQPQHF
DNA: TGTGCCAGCAGACTCGACAGGGACGCGGTGCAGCCCCAGCATTTT
J: TRBJ1-5
D: TRBD1
V: TRBV6-6
size: .

CDR3: CASKKPGRSGRNPGELFF
DNA: TGTGCCAGCAAAAAGCCTGGTAGGAGCGGGAGAAATCCCGGGGAGCTGTTTTTT
J: TRBJ2-2
D: TRBD2
V: TRBV28
size: few

CDR3: CASSRQGEAFF
DNA: TGTGCCAGCAGTCGACAGGGGGAAGCTTTCTTT
J: TRBJ1-1
D: TRBD1
V: TRBV2
size: .

CDR3: CASSRDRYGYTF
DNA: TGTGCCAGCAGCAGGGACAGATATGGCTACACCTTC
J: TRBJ1-2
D: TRBD1
V: TRBV11-2
size: .

CDR3: CATSRSGDPRGEQYF
DNA: TGTGCCACCAGCAGGTCAGGAGATCCTAGGGGCGAGCAGTACTTC
J: TRBJ2-7
D: .
V: TRBV15
size: .

CDR3: CSASERGLQFF
DNA: TGCAGTGCTAGCGAGCGCGGGCTTCAGTTCTTC
J: TRBJ2-1
D: .
V: TRBV20-1
size: .

CDR3: CASSRGLANGETQYF
DNA: TGTGCCAGCAGCCGCGGACTAGCTAATGGGGAGACCCAGTACTTC
J: TRBJ2-5
D: TRBD2
V: TRBV7-2
size: .